The table lists the clone carrying this TCR beta chain with a count of one. Naive CD8 populations comprised CD45RO-negative cells positively selected for CCR7, excluding terminally differentiated effector memory CD45RA+ cells. This record comes from a study of shared clonotypes between healthy human individuals. The J segment lost 3 bases and the V segment lost 3 bases, leaving 17 bases of the junction unmatched. The CDR3 sequence is 19 residues long. Germline V gives CDR1 MDHEN, CDR2 SYDVKM. TCRdb's table, derived via immunoSEQ multiplex PCR, lists solely in-frame clones and lacks some. The table records around 580,000 clones, 95% to 98% of them present only once.

The receptor was isolated from a man between 25 and 39 years old in good health. The chain links TRBV28 to TRBJ1-5; 7 bases line up with TRBD1. Material: naive CD8+ T cells sorted from blood. The CDR3 region is CASSFVSQKRGHDNQPQHF. CDR3 DNA: TGTGCCAGCAGTTTTGTTTCACAGAAAAGGGGGCACGACAATCAGCCCCAGCATTTT.